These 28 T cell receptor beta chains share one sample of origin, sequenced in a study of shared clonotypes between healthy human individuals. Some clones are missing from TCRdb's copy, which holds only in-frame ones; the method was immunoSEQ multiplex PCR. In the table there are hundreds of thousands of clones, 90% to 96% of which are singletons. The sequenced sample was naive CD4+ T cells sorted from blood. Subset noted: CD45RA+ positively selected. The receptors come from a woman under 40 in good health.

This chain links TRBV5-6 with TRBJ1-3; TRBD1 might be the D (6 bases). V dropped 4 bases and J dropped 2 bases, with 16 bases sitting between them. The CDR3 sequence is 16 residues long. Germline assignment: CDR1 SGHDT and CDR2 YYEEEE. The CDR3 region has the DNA TGTGCCAGCAGCGAACTACAGGGTAACACTGGAAACACCATATATTTT. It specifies CASSELQGNTGNTIYF.

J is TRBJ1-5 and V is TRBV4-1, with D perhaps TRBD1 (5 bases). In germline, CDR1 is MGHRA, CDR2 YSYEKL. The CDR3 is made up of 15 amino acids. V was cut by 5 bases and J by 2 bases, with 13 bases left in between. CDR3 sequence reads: CASSARVDGNQPQHF. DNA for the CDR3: TGCGCCAGCAGCGCCAGGGTGGACGGCAATCAGCCCCAGCATTTT.

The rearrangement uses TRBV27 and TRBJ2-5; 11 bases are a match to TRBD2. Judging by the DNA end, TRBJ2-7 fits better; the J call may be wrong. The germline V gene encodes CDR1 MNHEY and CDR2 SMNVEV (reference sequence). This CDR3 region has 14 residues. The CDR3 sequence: CASSPTSGTYEQYF. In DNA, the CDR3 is TGTGCCAGCAGTCCGACTAGCGGGACCTACGAGCAGTACTTC.

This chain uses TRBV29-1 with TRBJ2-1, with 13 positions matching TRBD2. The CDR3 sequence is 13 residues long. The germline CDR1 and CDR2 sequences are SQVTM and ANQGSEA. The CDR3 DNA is TGCGGCCTAGGACTAGCGGGAGTCAATGAGCAGTTCTTC. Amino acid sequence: CGLGLAGVNEQFF.

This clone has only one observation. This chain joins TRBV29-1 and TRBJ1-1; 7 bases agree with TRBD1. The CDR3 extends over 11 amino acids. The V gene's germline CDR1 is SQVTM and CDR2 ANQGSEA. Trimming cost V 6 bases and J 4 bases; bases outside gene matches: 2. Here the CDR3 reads CSVRGSTEAFF. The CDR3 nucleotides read TGCAGCGTCAGGGGGAGCACTGAAGCTTTCTTT.

The CDR3 loop reads CASSVADSTDTQYF. The CDR3 nucleotides are TGTGCCAGCAGTGTAGCGGATAGCACAGATACGCAGTATTTT. The chain uses TRBV6-1 and TRBJ2-3; D possibly corresponds to TRBD2 (6 bases). Germline V lookup: CDR1 MNHNS, CDR2 SASEGT. Trimming pared 4 bases from V and 0 bases from J, leaving 8 bases between. The CDR3 totals 14 residues.

The CDR3 is CASSPLRPSRETQYF. CDR3 nucleotides: TGTGCCAGCAGCCCCCTACGGCCTAGCCGAGAGACCCAGTACTTC. The chain couples TRBV5-5 to TRBJ2-5; D is possibly TRBD2 (5 bases). The CDR3 consists of 15 residues. V was clipped by 4 bases and J by 4 bases, with 17 bases between them. Germline assignment: CDR1 SGHKS and CDR2 YYEKEE (reference sequence). Combining the CDR3 with reference TRBV5-5 and TRBJ2-5 gives the whole variable domain DAGVTQSPTHLIKTRGQQVTLRCSPISGHKSVSWYQQVLGQGPQFIFQYYEKEERGRGNFPDRFSARQFPNYSSELNVNALLLGDSALYLCASSPLRPSRETQYFGPGTRLLVL.

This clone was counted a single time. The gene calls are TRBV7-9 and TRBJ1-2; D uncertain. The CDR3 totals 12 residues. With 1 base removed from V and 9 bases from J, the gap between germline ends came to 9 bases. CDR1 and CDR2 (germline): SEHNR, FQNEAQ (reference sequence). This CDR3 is CASSLGQTRYTF. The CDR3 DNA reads TGTGCCAGCAGCTTAGGGCAGACCCGCTACACCTTC.

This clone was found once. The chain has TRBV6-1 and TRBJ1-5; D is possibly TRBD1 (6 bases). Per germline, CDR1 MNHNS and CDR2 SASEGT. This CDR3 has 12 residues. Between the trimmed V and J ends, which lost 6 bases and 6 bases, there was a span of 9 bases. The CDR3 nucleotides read TGTGCCAGCAGGACAGGCGGTCAGCCCCAGCATTTT. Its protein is CASRTGGQPQHF.

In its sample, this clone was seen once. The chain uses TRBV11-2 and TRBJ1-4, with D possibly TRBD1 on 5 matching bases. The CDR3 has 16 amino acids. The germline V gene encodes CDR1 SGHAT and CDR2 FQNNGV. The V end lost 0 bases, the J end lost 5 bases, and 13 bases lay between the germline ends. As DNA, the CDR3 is TGTGCCAGCAGCTTAGAGGTGGCGGGGGGGAATGAAAAACTGTTTTTT. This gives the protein CASSLEVAGGNEKLFF.

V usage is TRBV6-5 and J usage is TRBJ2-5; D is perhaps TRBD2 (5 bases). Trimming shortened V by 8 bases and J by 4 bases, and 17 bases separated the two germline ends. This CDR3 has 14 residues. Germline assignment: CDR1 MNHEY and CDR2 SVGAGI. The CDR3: CASGPWRRRETQYF. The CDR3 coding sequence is TGTGCCAGCGGGCCTTGGAGGAGACGAGAGACCCAGTACTTC.

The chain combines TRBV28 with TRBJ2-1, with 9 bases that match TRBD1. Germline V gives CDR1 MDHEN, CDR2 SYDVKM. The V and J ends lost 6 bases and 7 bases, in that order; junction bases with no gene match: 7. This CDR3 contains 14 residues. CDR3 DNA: TGTGCCAGCAGGTCGGGACAGGGTAGTAATGAGCAGTTCTTC. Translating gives CASRSGQGSNEQFF.

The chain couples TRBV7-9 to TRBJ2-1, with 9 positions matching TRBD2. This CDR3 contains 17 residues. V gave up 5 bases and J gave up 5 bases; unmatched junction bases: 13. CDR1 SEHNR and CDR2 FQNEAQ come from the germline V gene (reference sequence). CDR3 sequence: CASSPRRAGGPHNEQFF. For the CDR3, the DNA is TGTGCCAGCAGCCCCAGGCGGGCGGGAGGGCCCCACAATGAGCAGTTCTTC.

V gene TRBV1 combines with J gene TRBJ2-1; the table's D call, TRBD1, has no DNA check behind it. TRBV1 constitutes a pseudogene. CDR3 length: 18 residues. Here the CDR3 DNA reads TGCACCAGCAGCCAAGATAGGCCAGGGGCCCCGTCCTACAATGAGCAGTTCTTC. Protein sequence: CTSSQDRPGAPSYNEQFF.

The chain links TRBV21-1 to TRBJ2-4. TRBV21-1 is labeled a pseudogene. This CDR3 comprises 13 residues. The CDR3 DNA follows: TGTGCCAGTACCGACCTCATCTTGAACATTCAGTACTTC. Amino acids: CASTDLILNIQYF.

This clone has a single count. CDR3 bases: TGTGCCAGCAGCGTAGGGGTAGCGGGCCTCACAGATACGCAGTATTTT. Translated: CASSVGVAGLTDTQYF. V and J are TRBV9 and TRBJ2-3, with 7 bases aligning to TRBD2. After removal of 0 bases from V and 2 bases from J, the junction contained 6 bases not matched to a gene. The CDR3 contains 16 residues. Per the germline V gene, CDR1 is SGDLS and CDR2 is YYNGEE.

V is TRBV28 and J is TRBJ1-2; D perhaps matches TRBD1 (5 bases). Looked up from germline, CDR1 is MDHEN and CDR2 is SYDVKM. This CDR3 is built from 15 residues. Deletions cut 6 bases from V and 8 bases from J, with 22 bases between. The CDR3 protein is CASRDGTVVTMGYTF. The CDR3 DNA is TGTGCCAGCAGGGATGGGACCGTTGTAACTATGGGCTACACCTTC.

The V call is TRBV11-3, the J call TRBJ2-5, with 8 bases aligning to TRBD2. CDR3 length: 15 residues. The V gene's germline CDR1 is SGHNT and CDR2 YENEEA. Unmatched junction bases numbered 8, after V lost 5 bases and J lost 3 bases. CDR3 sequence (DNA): TGTGCCAGCAGCAGAATATTACTAGCGGAAGAGACCCAGTACTTC. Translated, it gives CASSRILLAEETQYF.

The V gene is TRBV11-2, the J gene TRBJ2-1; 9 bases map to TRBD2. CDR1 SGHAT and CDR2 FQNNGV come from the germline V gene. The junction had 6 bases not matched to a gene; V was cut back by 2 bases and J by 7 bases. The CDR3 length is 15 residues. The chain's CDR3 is CASSLTLAGLNEQFF. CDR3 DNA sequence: TGTGCCAGCAGCTTAACCCTAGCGGGGCTAAATGAGCAGTTCTTC.

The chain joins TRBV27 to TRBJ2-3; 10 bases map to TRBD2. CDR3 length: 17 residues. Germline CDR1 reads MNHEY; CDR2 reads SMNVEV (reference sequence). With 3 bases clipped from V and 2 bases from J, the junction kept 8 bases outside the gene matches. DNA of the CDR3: TGTGCCAGCAGTTTTCTAGCGGGAGTGGGTAACACAGATACGCAGTATTTT. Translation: CASSFLAGVGNTDTQYF.

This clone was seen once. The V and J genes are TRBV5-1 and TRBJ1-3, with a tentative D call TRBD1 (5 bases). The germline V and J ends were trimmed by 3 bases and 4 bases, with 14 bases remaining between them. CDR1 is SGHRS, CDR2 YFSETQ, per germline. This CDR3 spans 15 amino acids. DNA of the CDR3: TGCGCCAGCAGCTCATCTCCAGGGTTGGGAAACACCATATATTTT. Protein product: CASSSSPGLGNTIYF.

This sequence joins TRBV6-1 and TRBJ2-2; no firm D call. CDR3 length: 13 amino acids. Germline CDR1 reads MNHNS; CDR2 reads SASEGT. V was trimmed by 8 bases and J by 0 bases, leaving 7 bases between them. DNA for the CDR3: TGTGCCAGCCGAGATGCGAACACCGGGGAGCTGTTTTTT. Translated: CASRDANTGELFF.

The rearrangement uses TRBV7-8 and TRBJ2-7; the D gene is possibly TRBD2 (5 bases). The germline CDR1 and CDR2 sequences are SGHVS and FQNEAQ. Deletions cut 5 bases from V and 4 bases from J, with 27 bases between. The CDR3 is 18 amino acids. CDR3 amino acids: CASSLPPWAEHGEYEQYF. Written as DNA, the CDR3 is TGTGCCAGCAGCCTACCCCCCTGGGCTGAGCATGGGGAGTACGAGCAGTACTTC.

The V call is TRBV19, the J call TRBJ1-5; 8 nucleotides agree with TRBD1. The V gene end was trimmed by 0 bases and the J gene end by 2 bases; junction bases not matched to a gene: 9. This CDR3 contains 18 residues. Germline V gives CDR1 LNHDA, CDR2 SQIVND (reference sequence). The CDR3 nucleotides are TGTGCCAGTAGTATAGAGGACAGGGCTCCTTTGGGCAATCAGCCCCAGCATTTT. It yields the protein CASSIEDRAPLGNQPQHF.

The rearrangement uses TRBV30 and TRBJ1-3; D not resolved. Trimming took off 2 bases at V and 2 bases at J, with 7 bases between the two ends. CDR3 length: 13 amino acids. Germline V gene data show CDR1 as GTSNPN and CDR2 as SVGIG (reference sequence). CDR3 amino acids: CAWSRVAGNTIYF. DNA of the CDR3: TGTGCCTGGAGTAGGGTAGCTGGAAACACCATATATTTT. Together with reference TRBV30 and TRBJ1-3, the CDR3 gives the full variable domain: SQTIHQWPATLVQPVGSPLSLECTVEGTSNPNLYWYRQAAGRGLQLLFYSVGIGQISSEVPQNLSASRPQDRQFILSSKKLLLSDSGFYLCAWSRVAGNTIYFGEGSWLTVV.

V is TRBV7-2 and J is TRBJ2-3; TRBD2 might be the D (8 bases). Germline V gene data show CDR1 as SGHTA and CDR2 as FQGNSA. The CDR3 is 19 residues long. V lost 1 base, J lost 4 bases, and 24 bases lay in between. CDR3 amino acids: CASSLVWISGKGAPDTQYF. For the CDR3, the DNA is TGTGCCAGCAGCTTAGTTTGGATTAGCGGGAAGGGGGCCCCAGATACGCAGTATTTT.

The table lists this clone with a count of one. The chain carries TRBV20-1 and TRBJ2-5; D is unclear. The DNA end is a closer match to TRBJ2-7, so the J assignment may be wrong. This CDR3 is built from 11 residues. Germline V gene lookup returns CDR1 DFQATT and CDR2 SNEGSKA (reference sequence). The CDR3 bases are TGCAGTGCACAGTTAACCTACGAGCAGTACTTC. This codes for CSAQLTYEQYF.

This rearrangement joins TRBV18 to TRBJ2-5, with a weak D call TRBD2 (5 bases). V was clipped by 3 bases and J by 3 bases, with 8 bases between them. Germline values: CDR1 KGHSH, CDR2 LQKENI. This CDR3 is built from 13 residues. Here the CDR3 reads CASSPTGKETQYF. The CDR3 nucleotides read TGTGCCAGCTCACCCACGGGAAAAGAGACCCAGTACTTC.